The next 9 T cell receptor beta chains were all read from a single sample in a study of neoadjuvant nivolumab and ipilimumab in lung cancer. Clones were read by immunoSEQ multiplex PCR, and TCRdb kept only the in-frame ones, dropping some. The sample shows about 18,000 clones, around 86% of them seen only once. This material consisted of peripheral blood, taken before neoadjuvant nivolumab, alone or with ipilimumab. The receptors here all came from an adult with non-small cell lung cancer.

This clone appeared a single time. This rearrangement joins TRBV5-6 to TRBJ2-7; TRBD2 aligns across 7 bases. This CDR3 contains 15 residues. The germline CDR1 and CDR2 sequences are SGHDT and YYEEEE. The ends lost 5 bases at V and 7 bases at J; junction bases unmatched: 15. In DNA, the CDR3 is TGTGCCAGCAGACCCGCTAGCGGCCCCCCTTGGGAGCAGTACTTC. Translating it yields CASRPASGPPWEQYF.

This sequence joins TRBV7-8 and TRBJ2-7, with 11 bases lining up with TRBD2. Trimming cost V 2 bases and J 0 bases; bases outside gene matches: 6. This CDR3 has 17 amino acids. CDR1 is SGHVS, CDR2 FQNEAQ, per germline. The CDR3 spells CASSLLAGGYSSYEQYF. In nucleotides, the CDR3 is TGTGCCAGCAGCTTACTAGCGGGAGGCTATAGCTCCTACGAGCAGTACTTC.

This chain uses TRBV6-6 with TRBJ2-7, with 7 bases identical to TRBD1. The CDR3 runs 15 residues. Germline CDR1 MNHNY, CDR2 SVGAGI (reference sequence). Unmatched junction bases numbered 11, after V lost 6 bases and J lost 3 bases. CDR3 coding DNA: TGTGCCAGCAGGGGTCTTCAGGGGGAAGGCTACGAGCAGTACTTC. Translated, it gives CASRGLQGEGYEQYF.

The V call is TRBV7-2, the J call TRBJ2-1, with 12 bases that match TRBD2. The CDR3 length is 18 residues. Germline V gene data show CDR1 as SGHTA and CDR2 as FQGNSA. The trim removed 5 bases at V and 1 base at J, leaving 9 bases unmatched. The CDR3 nucleotides read TGTGCCAGCAGCAATATATTTGGACTAGCGGGGTCCTACAATGAGCAGTTCTTC. Encoded protein: CASSNIFGLAGSYNEQFF.

This clone was recorded once. The V gene is TRBV30, the J gene TRBJ2-1; 7 bases line up with TRBD2. CDR3 length: 15 amino acids. V shed 0 bases and J 4 bases; nucleotides not matched to a gene: 6. Germline lookup yields CDR1 GTSNPN and CDR2 SVGIG (reference sequence). The CDR3 loop is CAWSVRAGGYNEQFF. The CDR3 region has the DNA TGTGCCTGGAGTGTAAGAGCCGGGGGGTACAATGAGCAGTTCTTC.

The gene calls are TRBV10-2 and TRBJ2-4; D is unclear. The length of the CDR3 is 15 residues. V dropped 6 bases and J dropped 0 bases, with 12 bases sitting between them. Germline CDR1 is WSHSY and CDR2 is SAAADI. CDR3 nucleotide sequence: TGCGCCAGCAGCTCGGATTTTTTAGCCAAAAACATTCAGTACTTC. Translated: CASSSDFLAKNIQYF.

J is TRBJ1-4 and V is TRBV20-1; 10 bases align to TRBD1. This CDR3 has 11 residues. The germline V gene encodes CDR1 DFQATT and CDR2 SNEGSKA (reference sequence). Written as DNA, the CDR3 is TGCAGCGGGACAGGGGTTGGAAAACTGTTTTTT. It specifies CSGTGVGKLFF.

This clone came up once. The CDR3 DNA is TGCGCCAGCAGCCTGCTAGCCGTAATCACCAATGAGCAGTTCTTC. Amino acid sequence: CASSLLAVITNEQFF. This chain joins TRBV5-1 and TRBJ2-1, with a possible D match to TRBD2 (5 bases). The V gene's germline CDR1 is SGHRS and CDR2 YFSETQ. V dropped 4 bases and J dropped 6 bases, with 17 bases sitting between them. The CDR3 loop spans 15 amino acids.

V and J are TRBV5-1 and TRBJ2-1; D is unresolved. From germline, CDR1 is SGHRS and CDR2 YFSETQ. The CDR3 sequence is 13 residues long. Trimming took off 0 bases at V and 9 bases at J, with 10 bases between the two ends. CDR3 DNA sequence: TGCGCCAGCAGCTTGGGGGCCCTGAGTGAGCAGTTCTTC. Protein sequence: CASSLGALSEQFF. Based on the CDR3 plus reference TRBV5-1 and TRBJ2-1, the full variable domain is KAGVTQTPRYLIKTRGQQVTLSCSPISGHRSVSWYQQTPGQGLQFLFEYFSETQRNKGNFPGRFSGRQFSNSRSEMNVSTLELGDSALYLCASSLGALSEQFFGPGTRLTVL.